This TCR beta chain originates from a study of blood T cell repertoires in COVID-19. Study background: Acute and convalescent COVID-19 samples came from the United States, Italy and Spain. T cells, B-cell-depleted T cells, or PBMCs provided the cDNA or gDNA that served as material.

In the source study's methods: Amplification from reference gene primers served as the basis for estimated nucleated cell counts. Clones were read by immunoSEQ multiplex PCR, and TCRdb kept only the in-frame ones, dropping some. The D gene and trimming were derived from the DNA, and the V and J assignments and clone size from that table. The data contain about 60,000 clones, 65% to 80% of them seen just once; the ten biggest clones take up more than 8%. The CDR3 has 14 residues. Germline lookup yields CDR1 LNHDA and CDR2 SQIVND (reference sequence). V lost 4 bases, J lost 0 bases, and 9 bases lay in between.

Sequenced sample: peripheral blood. The rearrangement links TRBV19 to TRBJ1-1; D is unresolved. This TCR was sampled from a human donor in a cohort sampled during active COVID-19. The CDR3 reads CASSNGPVNTEAFF. The CDR3 nucleotides read TGTGCCAGTAGTAATGGGCCAGTGAACACTGAAGCTTTCTTT.